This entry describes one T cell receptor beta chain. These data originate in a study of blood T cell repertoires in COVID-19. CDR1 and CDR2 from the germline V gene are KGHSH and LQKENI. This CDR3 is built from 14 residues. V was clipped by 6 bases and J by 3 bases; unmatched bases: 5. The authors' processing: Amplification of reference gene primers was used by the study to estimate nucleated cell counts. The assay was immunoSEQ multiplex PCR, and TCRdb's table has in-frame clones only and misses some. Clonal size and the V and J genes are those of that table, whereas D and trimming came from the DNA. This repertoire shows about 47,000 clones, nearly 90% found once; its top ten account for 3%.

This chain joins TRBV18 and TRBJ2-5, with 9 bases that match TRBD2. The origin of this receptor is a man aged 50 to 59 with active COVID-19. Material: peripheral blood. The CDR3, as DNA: TGTGCCAGCTCGCCCAGACTAGCGGAAGAGACCCAGTACTTC. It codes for CASSPRLAEETQYF.